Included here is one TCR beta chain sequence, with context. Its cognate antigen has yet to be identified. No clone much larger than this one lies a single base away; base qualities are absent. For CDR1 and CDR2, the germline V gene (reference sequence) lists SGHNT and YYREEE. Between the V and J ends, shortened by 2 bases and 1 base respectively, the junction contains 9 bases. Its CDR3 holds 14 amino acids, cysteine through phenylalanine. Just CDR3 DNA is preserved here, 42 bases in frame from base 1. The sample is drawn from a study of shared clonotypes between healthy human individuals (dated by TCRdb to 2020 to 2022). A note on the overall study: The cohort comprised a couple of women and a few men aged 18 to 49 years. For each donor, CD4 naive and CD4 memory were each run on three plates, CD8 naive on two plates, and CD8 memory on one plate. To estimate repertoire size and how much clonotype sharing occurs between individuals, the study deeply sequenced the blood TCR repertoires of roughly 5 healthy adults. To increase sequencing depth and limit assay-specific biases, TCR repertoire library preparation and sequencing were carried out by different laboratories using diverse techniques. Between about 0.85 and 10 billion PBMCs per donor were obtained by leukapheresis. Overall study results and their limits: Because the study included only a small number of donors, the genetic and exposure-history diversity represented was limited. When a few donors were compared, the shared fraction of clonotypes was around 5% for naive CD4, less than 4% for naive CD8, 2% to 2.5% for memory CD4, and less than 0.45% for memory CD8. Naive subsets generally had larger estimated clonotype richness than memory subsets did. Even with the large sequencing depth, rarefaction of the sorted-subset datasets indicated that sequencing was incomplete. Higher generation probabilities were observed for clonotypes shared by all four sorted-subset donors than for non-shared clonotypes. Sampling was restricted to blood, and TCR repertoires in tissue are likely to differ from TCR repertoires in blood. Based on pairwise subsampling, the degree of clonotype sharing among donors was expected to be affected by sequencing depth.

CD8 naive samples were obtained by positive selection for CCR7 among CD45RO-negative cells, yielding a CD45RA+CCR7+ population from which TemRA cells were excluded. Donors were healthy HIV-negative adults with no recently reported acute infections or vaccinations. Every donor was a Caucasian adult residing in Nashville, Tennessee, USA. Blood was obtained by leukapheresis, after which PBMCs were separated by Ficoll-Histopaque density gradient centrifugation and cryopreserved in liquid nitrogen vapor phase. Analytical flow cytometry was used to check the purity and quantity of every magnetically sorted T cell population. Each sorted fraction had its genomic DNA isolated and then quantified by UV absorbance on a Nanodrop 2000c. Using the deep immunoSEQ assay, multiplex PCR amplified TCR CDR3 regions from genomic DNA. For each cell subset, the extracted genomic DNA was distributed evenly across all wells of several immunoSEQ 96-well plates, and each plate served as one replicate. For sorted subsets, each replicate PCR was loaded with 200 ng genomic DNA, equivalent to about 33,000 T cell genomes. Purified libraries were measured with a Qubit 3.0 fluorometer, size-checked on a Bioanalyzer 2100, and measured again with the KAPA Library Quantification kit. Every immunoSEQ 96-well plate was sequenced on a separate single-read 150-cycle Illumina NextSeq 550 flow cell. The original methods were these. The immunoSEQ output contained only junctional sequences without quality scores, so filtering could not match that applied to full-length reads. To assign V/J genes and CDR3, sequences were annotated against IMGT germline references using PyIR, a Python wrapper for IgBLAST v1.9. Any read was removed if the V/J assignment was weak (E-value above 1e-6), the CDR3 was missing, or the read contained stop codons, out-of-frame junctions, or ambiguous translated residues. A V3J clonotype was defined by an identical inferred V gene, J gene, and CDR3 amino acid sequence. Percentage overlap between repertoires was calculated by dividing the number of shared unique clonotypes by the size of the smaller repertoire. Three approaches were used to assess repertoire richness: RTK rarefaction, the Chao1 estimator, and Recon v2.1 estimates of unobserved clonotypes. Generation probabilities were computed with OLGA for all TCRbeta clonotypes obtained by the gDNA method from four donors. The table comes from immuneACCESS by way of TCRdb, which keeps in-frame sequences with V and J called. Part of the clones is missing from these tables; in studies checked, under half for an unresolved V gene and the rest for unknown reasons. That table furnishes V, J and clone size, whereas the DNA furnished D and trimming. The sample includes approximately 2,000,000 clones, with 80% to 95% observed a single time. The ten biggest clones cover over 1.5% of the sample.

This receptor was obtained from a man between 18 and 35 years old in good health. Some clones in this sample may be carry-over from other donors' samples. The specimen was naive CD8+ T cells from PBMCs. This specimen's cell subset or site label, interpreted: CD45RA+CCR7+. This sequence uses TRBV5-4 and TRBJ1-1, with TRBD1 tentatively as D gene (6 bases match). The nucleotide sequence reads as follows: TGTGCCAGCAGCTTCAGGGGAGAGAACACTGAAGCTTTCTTT. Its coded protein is CASSFRGENTEAFF.